This entry is about one T cell receptor (beta chain). Per the germline V gene, CDR1 is MGHRA and CDR2 is YSYEKL. This CDR3 has 14 amino acids. Trimming shortened V by 4 bases and J by 5 bases, and 14 bases separated the two germline ends. Random hexamers were used to reverse transcribe 0.5 to 1 ug of RNA. Amplification of TCR beta CDR3 was carried out by immunoSEQ multiplex PCR, which covered 54 Vbeta and 13 Jbeta segments. One entry per CDR3 protein, called by TCRdb with MiXCR from the immunoSEQ multiplex PCR reads. The table shows approximately 110,000 distinct CDR3 sequences, with approximately 93% occurring only once. The data were taken from a study of CD8 T cells in Susac syndrome.

The genes are TRBV4-1 and TRBJ2-5; weak D call: TRBD2 (6 bases). Material for sequencing was CD8+ T cells from PBMCs. The receptor was derived from a human donor with multiple sclerosis. The CDR3 DNA sequence: TGCGCCAGCAGCCTGCCGGGACGGGGGGAGACCCAGTACTTC. This translates into CASSLPGRGETQYF.